The 2 T cell receptor beta chains presented below share a single source sample, sequenced in a study of T-cell memory formation after mild COVID-19. TCRdb re-called the 5' RACE reads through MiXCR, storing one row per CDR3 protein. The table has nearly 350,000 distinct CDR3 sequences, roughly 13% seen once. The sequenced material came from PBMCs or a T cell subset sorted from them (not recorded which). The receptor set was obtained from a man between 18 and 29 years old who had mild COVID-19 (a few samples of this study predate the infection). Cell type and time point are not known.

The sample holds many counts of this clonotype. The chain joins TRBV12-3 or TRBV12-4 to TRBJ2-1, with D possibly TRBD2 on 5 matching bases. Trimming stripped 1 base from V and 10 bases from J, with 8 bases between. CDR3 length: 12 amino acids. The CDR3 here is CASSLGAAEQFF. The CDR3 DNA is TGTGCCAGCAGTTTAGGAGCGGCCGAGCAGTTCTTC.

The chain has TRBV3-1 and TRBJ2-2; D might be TRBD2 (5 bases). Trimming shortened V by 1 base and J by 0 bases, and 15 bases separated the two germline ends. Germline CDR1 reads LGHDT; CDR2 reads YNNKEL (reference sequence). The CDR3 covers 18 residues. CDR3 sequence (DNA): TGTGCCAGCAGCCAAGGGGGTAAAGCGGTGACGAACACCGGGGAGCTGTTTTTT. Translating gives CASSQGGKAVTNTGELFF.